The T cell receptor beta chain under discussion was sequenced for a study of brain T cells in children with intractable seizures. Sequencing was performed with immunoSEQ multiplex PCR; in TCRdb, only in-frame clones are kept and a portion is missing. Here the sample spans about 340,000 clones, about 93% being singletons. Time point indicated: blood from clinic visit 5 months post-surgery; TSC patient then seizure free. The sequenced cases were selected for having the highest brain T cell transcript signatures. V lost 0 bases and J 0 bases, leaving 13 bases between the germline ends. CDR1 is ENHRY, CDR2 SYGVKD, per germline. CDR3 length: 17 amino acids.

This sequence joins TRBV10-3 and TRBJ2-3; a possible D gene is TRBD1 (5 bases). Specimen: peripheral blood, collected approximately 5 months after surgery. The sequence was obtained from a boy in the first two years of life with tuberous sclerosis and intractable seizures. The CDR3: CAISESPRASSTDTQYF. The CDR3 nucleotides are TGTGCCATCAGTGAGTCCCCCAGGGCCTCTAGCACAGATACGCAGTATTTT.